The source of this T cell receptor (beta chain) is a study of PD-1 blockade in classical Hodgkin lymphoma. Study outcomes and limitations: Healthy donors reportedly exceeded newly diagnosed patients in baseline TCR diversity.

Measured with immunoSEQ multiplex PCR; TCRdb has only the in-frame clones, and not every one. The sample contains around 36,000 clones, 85% to 90% of which appear only once. Comment on this clone: Its antigen is unidentified.

Each and every patient relapsed after autologous stem cell transplantation, and patients got differing brentuximab vedotin exposure. The material was peripheral blood mononuclear cells (PBMCs), obtained at baseline. The sequence was collected from a human donor with classical Hodgkin lymphoma.

The CDR3 loop reads CASSLASEGRNYGYTF. The CDR3 nucleotides read TGTGCCAGCAGTCTTGCTTCGGAGGGTAGAAACTATGGCTACACCTTC. J is TRBJ1-2 and V is TRBV28; D is ambiguous. The CDR3 spans 16 residues. V shed 5 bases and J shed 2 bases, with 18 bases lying between them. CDR1 and CDR2 from the germline V gene are MDHEN and SYDVKM.